The following is a TCR beta chain sequence with its context. This clonotype has just a few counts. Its recognized antigen is unknown. There are no base qualities to consult, and no much larger clone falls within one base. The sample is drawn from a study of regulatory T cells in long-lasting Graves disease (dated by TCRdb to the early 2020s). Some background on the complete study: Persistent Graves' disease meant more than 5 years of antithyroid drug treatment with TSH receptor autoantibodies that stayed positive. The study took place in China and was registered as a clinical trial. Persistent Graves' disease patients in the clinical cohort had taken antithyroid drugs for roughly 10 years on average. A total of 33 samples were covered by TCR sequencing, comprising 13 persistent and roughly 20 newly diagnosed Graves' disease patients. Persistent Graves' disease patients were compared with newly diagnosed Graves' disease patients by peripheral blood TCR sequencing and RNA sequencing. General conclusions and limits of the study: The authors noted that the small sample size was a limitation that may lower accuracy. Persistent disease showed preferential use of TRBV28, TRBJ1-2 and TRBJ2-5, whereas newly diagnosed disease favored TRBV20-1 and TRBJ2-1. A larger number of public clonotypes was shared among persistent patients (around 2,700) than among newly diagnosed patients (around 970). Sequencing and analysis were restricted to the TCR beta chain. Because the primary lesion, thyroid tissue, could not be accessed, the study looked at peripheral blood alone. Compared with newly diagnosed patients, patients with persistent Graves' disease had lower TCR Shannon entropy and fewer highly expanded clones, which suggests clonal expansion.

Via the germline V gene, CDR1 is SGHTA and CDR2 FQGNSA. V is pared back by 8 bases and J by 5 bases, with 16 bases lying between the germline termini. Spanning cysteine to phenylalanine, the CDR3 consists of 14 amino acids. The sequence is cut down to CDR3 DNA, 42 bases in frame from base 1. Library preparation was by multiplex PCR. For sequencing, an Illumina HiSeq 4000 was employed. TCR beta libraries were built with iRepertoire HTBI primers and Arm-PCR amplification of CDR3 regions. PCR products were gel purified before sequencing. The source study handled its data this way. A total of some 60 TRBV and 14 TRBJ segments were identified across samples and were used for gene usage analysis of CDR3 amino acid clonotypes. COPE and FqMerger were used to merge the filtered high-quality paired reads into contigs. BLAST was used to align contigs to the IMGT TRBV, TRBD and TRBJ reference genes, and CDR3 was defined following IMGT. Any clonotype with a frequency above 0.1% was classified as a highly expanded clone. Shannon entropy served as the measure of repertoire diversity, while the Gini coefficient captured V-J evenness. Clonotypes shared by more than one individual were considered public. TCRdb redid the processing of the public reads, applying fastp at Q25 and MiXCR, and retained in-frame beta chains. Duplicate CDR3 protein sequences are folded into a single record with the most common DNA and genes. The V and J calls were not made by the authors but by TCRdb's processing. In all, the sample holds roughly 470,000 distinct CDR3 sequences, and around 20% of those were seen once. About 8.3% of the sample goes to the ten largest clones.

What this sample's time point label stands for: persistent/refractory GD, antithyroid drugs over 5 years with positive TRAb. For both TCR sequencing and RNA sequencing, RNA was extracted from PBMCs using TRIzol. The diagnosis of Graves' disease was made according to American Thyroid Association guidelines. Patients were recruited from an endocrinology department in Xi'an, China. Each patient gave approximately 10 milliliters of peripheral blood, collected in an EDTA anticoagulant tube. PBMCs were isolated by Ficoll Paque Plus density gradient separation without further T cell sorting. An Agilent 2100 Bioanalyzer and agarose gel were used to assess RNA quality, and a NanoDrop 2000 was used to measure RNA concentration.

This sequence was found in a female donor with Graves disease. Source: peripheral blood mononuclear cells (PBMCs), taken when the disease was refractory, from a patient treated with antithyroid drugs. The chain joins TRBV7-2 to TRBJ2-1; TRBD2 is a possible D gene, resting on 6 matching bases. The nucleotides read TGTGCCAGCCTCAGGGAGCGGGCGGACAATGAGCAGTTCTTC. Its translation is CASLRERADNEQFF. The full variable domain, completed from the reference TRBV7-2 and TRBJ2-1 proteins outside the CDR3, reads GAGVSQSPSNKVTEKGKDVELRCDPISGHTALYWYRQSLGQGLEFLIYFQGNSAPDKSGLPSDRFSAERTGGSVSTLTIQRTQQEDSAVYLCASLRERADNEQFFGPGTRLTVL.